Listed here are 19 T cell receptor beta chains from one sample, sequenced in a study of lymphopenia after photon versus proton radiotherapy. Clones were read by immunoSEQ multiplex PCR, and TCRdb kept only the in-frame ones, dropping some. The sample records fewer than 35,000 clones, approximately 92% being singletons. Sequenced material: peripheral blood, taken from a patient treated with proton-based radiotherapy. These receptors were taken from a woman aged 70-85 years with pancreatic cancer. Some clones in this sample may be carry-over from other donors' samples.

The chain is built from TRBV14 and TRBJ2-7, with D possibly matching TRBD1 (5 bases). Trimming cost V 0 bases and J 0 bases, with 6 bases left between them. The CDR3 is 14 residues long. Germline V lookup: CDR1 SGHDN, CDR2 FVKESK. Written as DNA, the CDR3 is TGTGCCAGCAGCCAAGAGACAGCCTCCTACGAGCAGTACTTC. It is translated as CASSQETASYEQYF.

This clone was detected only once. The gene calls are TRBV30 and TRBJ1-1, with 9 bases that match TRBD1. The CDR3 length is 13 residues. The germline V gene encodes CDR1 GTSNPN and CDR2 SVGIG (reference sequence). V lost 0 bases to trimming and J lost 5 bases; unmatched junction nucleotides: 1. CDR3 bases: TGTGCCTGGAGTGTCGACAGGGGGACTGAAGCTTTCTTT. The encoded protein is CAWSVDRGTEAFF. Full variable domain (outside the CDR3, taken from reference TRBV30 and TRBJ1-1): SQTIHQWPATLVQPVGSPLSLECTVEGTSNPNLYWYRQAAGRGLQLLFYSVGIGQISSEVPQNLSASRPQDRQFILSSKKLLLSDSGFYLCAWSVDRGTEAFFGQGTRLTVV.

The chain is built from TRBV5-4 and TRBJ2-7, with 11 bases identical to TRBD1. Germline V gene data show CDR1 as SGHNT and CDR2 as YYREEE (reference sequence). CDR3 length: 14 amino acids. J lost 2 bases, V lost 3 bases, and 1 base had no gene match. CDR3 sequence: CASSSGQGAYEQYF. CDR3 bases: TGTGCCAGCAGCTCGGGACAGGGGGCCTACGAGCAGTACTTC.

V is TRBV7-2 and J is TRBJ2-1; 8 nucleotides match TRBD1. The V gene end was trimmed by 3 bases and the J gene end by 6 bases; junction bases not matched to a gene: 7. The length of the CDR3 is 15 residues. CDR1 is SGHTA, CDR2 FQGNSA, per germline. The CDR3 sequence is CASSLSTGVRNEQFF. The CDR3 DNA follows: TGTGCCAGCAGCTTGTCGACAGGGGTTCGCAATGAGCAGTTCTTC.

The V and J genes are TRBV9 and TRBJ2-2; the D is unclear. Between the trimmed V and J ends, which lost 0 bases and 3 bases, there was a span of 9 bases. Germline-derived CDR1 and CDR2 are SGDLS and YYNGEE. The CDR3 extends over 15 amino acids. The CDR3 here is CASSVAPYYTGELFF. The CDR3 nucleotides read TGTGCCAGCAGCGTAGCTCCTTACTACACCGGGGAGCTGTTTTTT.

The CDR3 nucleotides are TGTGCCAGCAGTTTATCGGTGATCTACAGCACTGAAGCTTTCTTT. It is translated as CASSLSVIYSTEAFF. This rearrangement joins TRBV27 to TRBJ1-1, with D uncertain. The length of the CDR3 is 15 residues. Germline V gene data show CDR1 as MNHEY and CDR2 as SMNVEV (reference sequence). V lost 0 bases, J lost 4 bases, and 12 bases lay in between.

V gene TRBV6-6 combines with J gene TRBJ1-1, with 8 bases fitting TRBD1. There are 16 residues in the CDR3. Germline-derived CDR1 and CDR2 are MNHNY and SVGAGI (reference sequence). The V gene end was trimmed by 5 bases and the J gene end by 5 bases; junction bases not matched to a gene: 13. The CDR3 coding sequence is TGTGCCAGCAGTAAGCTCCCTACAGGGGGAAATACTGAAGCTTTCTTT. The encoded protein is CASSKLPTGGNTEAFF.

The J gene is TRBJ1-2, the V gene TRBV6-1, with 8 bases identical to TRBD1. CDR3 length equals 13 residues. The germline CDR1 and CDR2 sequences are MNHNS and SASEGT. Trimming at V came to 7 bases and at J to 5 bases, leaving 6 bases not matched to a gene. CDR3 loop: CASMGQVAYGYTF. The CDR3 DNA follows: TGTGCCAGCATGGGACAGGTGGCGTATGGCTACACCTTC.

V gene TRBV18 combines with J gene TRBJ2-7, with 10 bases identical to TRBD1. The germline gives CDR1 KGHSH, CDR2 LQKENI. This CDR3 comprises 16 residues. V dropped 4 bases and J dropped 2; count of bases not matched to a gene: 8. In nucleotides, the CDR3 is TGTGCCAGCTCACGTGAGGGACAGGGGTTACCCTACGAGCAGTACTTC. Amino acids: CASSREGQGLPYEQYF. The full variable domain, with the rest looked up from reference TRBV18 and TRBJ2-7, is NAGVMQNPRHLVRRRGQEARLRCSPMKGHSHVYWYRQLPEEGLKFMVYLQKENIIDESGMPKERFSAEFPKEGPSILRIQQVVRGDSAAYFCASSREGQGLPYEQYFGPGTRLTVT.

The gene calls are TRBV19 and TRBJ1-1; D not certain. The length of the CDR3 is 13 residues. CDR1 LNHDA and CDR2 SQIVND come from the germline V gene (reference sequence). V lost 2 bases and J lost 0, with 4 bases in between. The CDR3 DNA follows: TGTGCCAGTAGTATATCCCTGAACACTGAAGCTTTCTTT. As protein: CASSISLNTEAFF.

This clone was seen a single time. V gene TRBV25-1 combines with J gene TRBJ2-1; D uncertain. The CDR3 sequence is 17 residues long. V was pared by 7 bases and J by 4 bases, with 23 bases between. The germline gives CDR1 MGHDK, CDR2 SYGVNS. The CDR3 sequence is CASTTPRQTELYNEQFF. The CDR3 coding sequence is TGTGCCAGCACAACCCCCCGGCAGACGGAACTTTACAATGAGCAGTTCTTC.

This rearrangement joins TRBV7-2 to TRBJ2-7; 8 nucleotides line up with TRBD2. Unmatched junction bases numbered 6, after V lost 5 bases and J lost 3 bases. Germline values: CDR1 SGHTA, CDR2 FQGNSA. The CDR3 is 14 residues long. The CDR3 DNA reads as TGTGCCAGCAGCGGGCCCGGGACTAGCTACGAGCAGTACTTC. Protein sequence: CASSGPGTSYEQYF.

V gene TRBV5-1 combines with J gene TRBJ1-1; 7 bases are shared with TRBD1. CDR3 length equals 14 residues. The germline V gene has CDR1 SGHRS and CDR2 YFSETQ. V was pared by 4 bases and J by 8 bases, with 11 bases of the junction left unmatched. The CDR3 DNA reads TGCGCCAGCAGCCCCGGACAGGTTTCCCCCGAAGCTTTCTTT. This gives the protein CASSPGQVSPEAFF.

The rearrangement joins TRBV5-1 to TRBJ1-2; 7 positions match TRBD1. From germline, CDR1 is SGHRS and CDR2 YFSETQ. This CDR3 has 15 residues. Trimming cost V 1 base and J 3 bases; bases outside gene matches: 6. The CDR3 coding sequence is TGCGCCAGCAGCTTGACAGGGGAGGTCCACTATGGCTACACCTTC. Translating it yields CASSLTGEVHYGYTF.

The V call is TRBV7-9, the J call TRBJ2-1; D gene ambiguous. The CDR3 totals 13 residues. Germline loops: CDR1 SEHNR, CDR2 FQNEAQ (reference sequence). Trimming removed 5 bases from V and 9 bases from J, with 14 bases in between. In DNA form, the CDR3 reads TGTGCCAGCAGCCCACCGAGGAGTAGTGAGCAGTTCTTC. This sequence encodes CASSPPRSSEQFF.

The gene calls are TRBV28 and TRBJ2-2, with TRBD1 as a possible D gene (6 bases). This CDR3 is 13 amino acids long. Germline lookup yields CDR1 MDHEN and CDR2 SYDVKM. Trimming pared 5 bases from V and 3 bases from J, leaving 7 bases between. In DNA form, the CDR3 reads TGTGCCAGCAGTCGACAGGACACCGGGGAGCTGTTTTTT. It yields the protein CASSRQDTGELFF.

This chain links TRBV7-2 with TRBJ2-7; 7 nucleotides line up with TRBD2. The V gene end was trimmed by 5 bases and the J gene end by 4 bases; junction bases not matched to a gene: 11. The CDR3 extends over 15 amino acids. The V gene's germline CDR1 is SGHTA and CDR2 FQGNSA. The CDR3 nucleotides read TGTGCCAGCAGCCCCCTGGCGGGAGTGCGGTACGAGCAGTACTTC. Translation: CASSPLAGVRYEQYF.

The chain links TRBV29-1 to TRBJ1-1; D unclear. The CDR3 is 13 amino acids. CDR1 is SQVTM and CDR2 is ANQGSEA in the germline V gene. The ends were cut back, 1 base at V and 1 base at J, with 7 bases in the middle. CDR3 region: CSVEVQTNTEAFF. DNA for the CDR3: TGCAGCGTTGAAGTCCAGACGAACACTGAAGCTTTCTTT.

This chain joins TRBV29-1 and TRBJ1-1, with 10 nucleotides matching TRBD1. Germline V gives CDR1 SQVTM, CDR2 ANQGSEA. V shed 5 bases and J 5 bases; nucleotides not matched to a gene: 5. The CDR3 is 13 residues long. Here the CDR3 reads CSVRTGGETEAFF. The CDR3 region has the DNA TGCAGCGTTCGGACAGGGGGGGAGACTGAAGCTTTCTTT. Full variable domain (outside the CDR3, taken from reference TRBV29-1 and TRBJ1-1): SAVISQKPSRDICQRGTSLTIQCQVDSQVTMMFWYRQQPGQSLTLIATANQGSEATYESGFVIDKFPISRPNLTFSTLTVSNMSPEDSSIYLCSVRTGGETEAFFGQGTRLTVV.